Presented here are 2 T cell receptor beta chains from one specimen sequenced in a study of early T cells in non-severe SARS-CoV-2 infection. TCRdb passed the 5' RACE reads through MiXCR, listing each CDR3 protein once. The table includes about 77,000 distinct CDR3 sequences, about 5% detected once. The sample in question was whole blood, obtained at baseline. The receptors derive from an adult who was a healthcare worker with PCR-confirmed SARS-CoV-2 infection or an uninfected control (not recorded which).

This chain uses TRBV7-9 with TRBJ2-3; D remains unclear. CDR1 is SEHNR, CDR2 FQNEAQ, per germline (reference sequence). The germline V and J ends were trimmed by 0 bases and 2 bases, with 12 bases remaining between them. This CDR3 is 16 amino acids long. CDR3 nucleotides: TGTGCCAGCAGCTTAGCGCTCGCGGTGAACACAGATACGCAGTATTTT. Translation gives CASSLALAVNTDTQYF.

This clonotype was counted ten times or more. The V gene is TRBV30, the J gene TRBJ2-4; the D is unclear. The germline V and J ends were trimmed by 1 base and 0 bases, with 10 bases remaining between them. The CDR3 loop spans 15 amino acids. The germline CDR1 and CDR2 sequences are GTSNPN and SVGIG (reference sequence). CDR3 bases: TGTGCCTGGAGTGGAGTAACCGTAGCCAAAAACATTCAGTACTTC. Protein: CAWSGVTVAKNIQYF.